A selection of T cell receptor beta chains follows, all from one sample in a study of T cell responses to AZD1222 COVID-19 vaccine. Some clones are missing from TCRdb's copy, which holds only in-frame ones; the method was immunoSEQ multiplex PCR. In the table there are 100,000 to 150,000 clones, under 90% of which are singletons. The sample in question was peripheral blood, obtained on day 0 of AZD1222 vaccination. These receptors were obtained from an adult in good health. Each CDR3 is given without its conserved first and last residue.

V gene,J gene,CDR3 protein
TRBV29-1,TRBJ2-7,SVGDRGPYEQY
TRBV3-1/TRBV3-2,TRBJ1-1,ASSRQGMNTEAF
TRBV3-1/TRBV3-2,TRBJ2-5,ASSQGGPGETQY
TRBV2,TRBJ2-5,ASGGTGSETQY
TRBV2,TRBJ2-7,ASRTQGGSSYEQY
TRBV29-1,TRBJ1-2,SVGSVGGYT
TRBV7-8,TRBJ1-4,ASSFTESGAEKLF
TRBV7-8,TRBJ2-2,ASSLLGGAGAGELF
TRBV19,TRBJ1-5,ASSRDRVGNQPQH
TRBV19,TRBJ1-1,ASSFNSPEAF
TRBV21-1,TRBJ2-1,ASSRGTSGAPRKSYNEQF
TRBV28,TRBJ2-2,ASRTPGTGELF
TRBV7-3,TRBJ2-1,ASSLKLGLVEEQF
TRBV3-1/TRBV3-2,TRBJ2-7,ASSPWGQGLYEQY
TRBV6-1,TRBJ1-5,ASSEGQLWGNQPQH
TRBV5-1,TRBJ2-7,ASSLGADPYEQY
TRBV7-7,TRBJ2-7,ASSLDAGSEQY
TRBV28,TRBJ1-5,ASNSLGQANQPQH
TRBV15,TRBJ2-3,ATKSGGGTDTQY
TRBV27,TRBJ2-1,ASALLAGGPVEQF
TRBV7-9,TRBJ1-4,ASSLGIMTGRNEKLF
TRBV28,TRBJ2-7,ASSTGTGTYEQY
TRBV15,TRBJ2-5,ATSTTRGEYQETQY
TRBV6-6,TRBJ1-5,ASSPRDQTGLGQPQH
TRBV5-1,TRBJ1-2,ASSSGGDYT
TRBV11-3,TRBJ2-7,ASSTSGREQY